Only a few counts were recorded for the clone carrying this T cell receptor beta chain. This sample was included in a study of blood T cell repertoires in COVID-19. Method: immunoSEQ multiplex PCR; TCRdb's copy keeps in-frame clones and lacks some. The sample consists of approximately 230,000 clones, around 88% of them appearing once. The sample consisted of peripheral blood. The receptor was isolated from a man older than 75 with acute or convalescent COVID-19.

For the CDR3, the DNA is TGCGCCAGCAGCCAAGTGCGGGTTTCAAATCAGCCCCAGCATTTT. This sequence encodes CASSQVRVSNQPQHF. V usage is TRBV4-1 and J usage is TRBJ1-5; D is unresolved. The V gene's germline CDR1 is MGHRA and CDR2 YSYEKL. V was clipped by 1 base and J by 4 bases, with 11 bases between them. CDR3 length equals 15 residues.